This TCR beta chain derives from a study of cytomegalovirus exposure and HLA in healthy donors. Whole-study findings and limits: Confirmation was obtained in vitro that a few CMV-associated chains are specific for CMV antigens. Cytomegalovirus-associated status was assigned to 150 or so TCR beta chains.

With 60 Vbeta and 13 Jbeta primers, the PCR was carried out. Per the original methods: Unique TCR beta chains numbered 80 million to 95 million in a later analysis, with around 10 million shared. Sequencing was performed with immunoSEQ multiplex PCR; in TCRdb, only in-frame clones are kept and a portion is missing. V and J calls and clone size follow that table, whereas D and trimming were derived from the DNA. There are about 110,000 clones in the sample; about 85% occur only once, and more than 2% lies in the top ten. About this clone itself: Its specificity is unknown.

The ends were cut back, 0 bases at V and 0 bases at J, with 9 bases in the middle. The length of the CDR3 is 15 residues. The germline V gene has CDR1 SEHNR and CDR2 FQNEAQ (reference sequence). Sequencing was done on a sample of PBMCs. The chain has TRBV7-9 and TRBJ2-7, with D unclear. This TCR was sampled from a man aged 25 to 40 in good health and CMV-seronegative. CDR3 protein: CASSLAAGASYEQYF. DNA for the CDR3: TGTGCCAGCAGCTTAGCGGCAGGCGCCTCCTACGAGCAGTACTTC.